Shown below are 25 T cell receptor beta chains from a single sample sequenced in a study of cytomegalovirus exposure and HLA in healthy donors. PCR primers comprised 60 Vbeta and 13 Jbeta primers. The assay was immunoSEQ multiplex PCR, and TCRdb's table has in-frame clones only and misses some. The top ten hold about 3.3% of the sample, which has around 120,000 clones, 80% seen once. Sequencing was performed on PBMCs. The receptor set was obtained from a male donor in good health and CMV-seronegative.

The J gene is TRBJ1-1, the V gene TRBV5-5, with no clear D. CDR3 length: 14 residues. Germline loops: CDR1 SGHKS, CDR2 YYEKEE (reference sequence). V lost 4 bases, J lost 1 base, and 11 bases lay in between. The CDR3 sequence: CASSRRTENTEAFF. The CDR3 DNA reads TGTGCCAGCAGCCGGAGGACGGAGAACACTGAAGCTTTCTTT.

The chain recombines TRBV5-1 with TRBJ1-2; TRBD1 matches 7 bases. The CDR3 runs to 12 residues. Germline lookup yields CDR1 SGHRS and CDR2 YFSETQ. V lost 8 bases and J lost 10; bases outside the gene matches: 11. CDR3 sequence: CARLTGPGPYTF. Written as DNA, the CDR3 is TGCGCCAGATTGACAGGGCCCGGACCCTACACCTTC.

This clone appeared once. The gene calls are TRBV6-1 and TRBJ2-1, with D possibly TRBD2 on 5 matching bases. The germline V gene has CDR1 MNHNS and CDR2 SASEGT. CDR3 length: 12 residues. The V and J ends lost 5 bases and 13 bases respectively, with 15 bases between them. The CDR3 here is CASSQLLDRQFF. The CDR3 region has the DNA TGTGCCAGCAGTCAGTTACTAGACCGTCAGTTCTTC.

The chain carries TRBV27 and TRBJ2-2, with TRBD1 as a possible D gene (6 bases). This CDR3 spans 14 amino acids. V lost 5 bases and J lost 6, with 13 bases in between. The germline gives CDR1 MNHEY, CDR2 SMNVEV (reference sequence). The chain's CDR3 is CASSPSQGSGELFF. In DNA, the CDR3 is TGTGCCAGCAGTCCATCTCAGGGGTCCGGGGAGCTGTTTTTT.

The rearrangement links TRBV11-2 to TRBJ2-7; D is perhaps TRBD1 (7 bases). V was shortened by 1 base and J by 3 bases, with 13 bases between the two germline ends. The CDR3 contains 15 residues. In germline, CDR1 is SGHAT, CDR2 FQNNGV. In DNA, the CDR3 is TGTGCCAGCAGCTTAGGGTCAGGGGGGTACTACGAGCAGTACTTC. Its translation is CASSLGSGGYYEQYF.

V is TRBV10-3 and J is TRBJ2-2, with D maybe TRBD1 (5 bases). V shed 4 bases and J shed 5 bases, with 8 bases lying between them. Germline V gives CDR1 ENHRY, CDR2 SYGVKD. The CDR3 loop spans 13 amino acids. The CDR3, as DNA: TGTGCCATCAGTGTGAACAGGACCGGGGAGCTGTTTTTT. This translates into CAISVNRTGELFF.

CDR3 loop: CAWTSGGDSRYGYTF. The CDR3 nucleotides are TGTGCCTGGACCTCGGGAGGGGACAGTCGGTATGGCTACACCTTC. V and J are TRBV30 and TRBJ1-2; 7 bases are a match to TRBD1. V trimming: 4 bases; J trimming: 5 bases; junction bases outside the gene matches: 13. The germline gives CDR1 GTSNPN, CDR2 SVGIG (reference sequence). The CDR3 is 15 residues long.

The chain joins TRBV30 to TRBJ2-3, with 13 bases that match TRBD2. V lost 5 bases and J lost 1; bases outside the gene matches: 0. CDR1 is GTSNPN, CDR2 SVGIG, per germline (reference sequence). There are 14 residues in the CDR3. The chain's CDR3 is CAWGTSGGTDTQYF. In nucleotides, the CDR3 is TGTGCCTGGGGGACTAGCGGGGGCACAGATACGCAGTATTTT.

This rearrangement joins TRBV6-4 to TRBJ2-1, with TRBD2 identical over 12 bases. Per the germline V gene, CDR1 is MRHNA and CDR2 is SNTAGT. The CDR3 is 15 amino acids. V shed 2 bases and J 9 bases; nucleotides not matched to a gene: 5. CDR3 loop: CASSDLAGGPGEQFF. For the CDR3, the DNA is TGTGCCAGCAGTGACCTAGCGGGAGGGCCAGGTGAGCAGTTCTTC.

The chain combines TRBV10-3 with TRBJ1-1; a possible D gene is TRBD1 (5 bases). CDR1 ENHRY and CDR2 SYGVKD come from the germline V gene. CDR3 size: 15 residues. With 3 bases removed from V and 0 bases from J, the gap between germline ends came to 11 bases. CDR3 residues: CAISDRRVMNTEAFF. The CDR3 DNA sequence: TGTGCCATCAGTGACCGCAGGGTCATGAACACTGAAGCTTTCTTT.

The chain is built from TRBV11-2 and TRBJ2-1; D gene unclear. Trimming removed 5 bases from V and 3 bases from J, with 14 bases in between. Germline V gene sequence: CDR1 SGHAT, CDR2 FQNNGV. The CDR3 sequence is 15 residues long. CDR3 coding DNA: TGTGCCAGCAGCACTACTGTCGATCTCTACAATGAGCAGTTCTTC. Its protein product is CASSTTVDLYNEQFF.

This clone was observed a few times. The genes are TRBV7-8 and TRBJ1-2; 7 bases match TRBD1. The germline V gene encodes CDR1 SGHVS and CDR2 FQNEAQ. The CDR3 loop spans 14 amino acids. The junction had 3 bases not matched to a gene; V was cut back by 1 base and J by 4 bases. The CDR3 sequence is CASSLGQGVYGYTF. CDR3 DNA sequence: TGTGCCAGCAGCTTAGGACAGGGCGTCTATGGCTACACCTTC.

Worth noting for this clone: Because the CDR3 is missing its conserved closing phenylalanine or tryptophan, this is likely a read error. In DNA, the CDR3 is TGTGCCTTTTCCGGGACACGAAGCGGCTACACCCTC. Its protein product is CAFSGTRSGYTL. The chain links TRBV30 to TRBJ1-2, with D tentatively TRBD1 (6 bases). The CDR3 has 12 residues. Per the germline V gene, CDR1 is GTSNPN and CDR2 is SVGIG (reference sequence). Trimming removed 7 bases at V and 8 bases at J, with 17 bases between.

V gene TRBV29-1 combines with J gene TRBJ1-2, with 7 nucleotides matching TRBD1. The V and J ends lost 5 bases and 6 bases, in that order; junction bases with no gene match: 9. There are 13 residues in the CDR3. CDR1 and CDR2 (germline): SQVTM, ANQGSEA. This CDR3 reads CSVRYRGGNGYTF. In DNA, the CDR3 is TGCAGCGTTAGGTACAGGGGAGGCAATGGCTACACCTTC.

This chain connects TRBV5-4 to TRBJ2-7, with 14 bases aligning to TRBD2. This CDR3 contains 16 residues. V shed 4 bases, J shed 3 bases, and the junction held 6 bases outside the gene matches. Germline V lookup: CDR1 SGHNT, CDR2 YYREEE (reference sequence). CDR3 region: CASSPAGTSGSYEQYF. CDR3 bases: TGTGCCAGCAGCCCGGCGGGGACTAGCGGGAGCTACGAGCAGTACTTC.

The chain is built from TRBV6-1 and TRBJ1-2, with TRBD1 matching over 7 bases. The CDR3 runs to 16 residues. Trimming cost V 3 bases and J 8 bases; bases outside gene matches: 15. The germline CDR1 and CDR2 sequences are MNHNS and SASEGT. The CDR3 here is CASSELSDRSSLGYTF. CDR3 coding DNA: TGTGCCAGCAGTGAGCTTTCGGACAGGTCCTCTTTGGGCTACACCTTC.

The chain couples TRBV5-5 to TRBJ2-7; D may be TRBD1 (6 bases). The V end lost 0 bases, the J end lost 3 bases, and 19 bases lay between the germline ends. Germline values: CDR1 SGHKS, CDR2 YYEKEE (reference sequence). The CDR3 has 17 amino acids. CDR3 bases: TGTGCCAGCAGCTTGGCGTTTGGGACACTAGGGGTCTACGAGCAGTACTTC. Residues: CASSLAFGTLGVYEQYF.

The chain carries TRBV5-8 and TRBJ2-7; tentative D call: TRBD1 (6 bases). CDR1 SGHTS and CDR2 YDEGEE come from the germline V gene. V dropped 4 bases and J dropped 3 bases, with 8 bases sitting between them. The CDR3 spans 12 residues. CDR3 protein: CASSTDSYEQYF. The CDR3 nucleotides read TGTGCCAGCAGCACGGACAGCTACGAGCAGTACTTC.

The chain is built from TRBV11-1 and TRBJ2-1; 8 bases are shared with TRBD2. The CDR3 consists of 16 residues. The germline gives CDR1 SGHAT, CDR2 FQDESV (reference sequence). The trim removed 5 bases at V and 8 bases at J, leaving 14 bases unmatched. CDR3 DNA sequence: TGTGCCAGCAGCGGACCAGCGGGGGCCATTACCGATGAGCAGTTCTTC. Its protein product is CASSGPAGAITDEQFF. The complete variable domain, with remaining parts taken from reference TRBV11-1 and TRBJ2-1, reads EAEVAQSPRYKITEKSQAVAFWCDPISGHATLYWYRQILGQGPELLVQFQDESVVDDSQLPKDRFSAERLKGVDSTLKIQPAELGDSAMYLCASSGPAGAITDEQFFGPGTRLTVL.

As for this clone: Different DNA sequences within this sample yield the same CDR3. V and J are TRBV7-2 and TRBJ2-5, with D maybe TRBD2 (6 bases). The CDR3 consists of 14 residues. V was trimmed by 1 base and J by 2 bases, leaving 8 bases between them. Germline V lookup: CDR1 SGHTA, CDR2 FQGNSA. CDR3 sequence (DNA): TGTGCCAGCAGCTTAGGGGGGGTACAAGAGACCCAGTACTTC. It translates to CASSLGGVQETQYF.

The gene calls are TRBV10-1 and TRBJ1-2; TRBD1 is a possible D gene (5 bases). Germline-derived CDR1 and CDR2 are WNHNN and SYGVQD (reference sequence). The CDR3 totals 13 residues. V lost 2 bases and J lost 6, with 10 bases in between. The CDR3 protein is CASSEDRRNGYTF. The CDR3 nucleotides read TGCGCCAGCAGTGAGGACAGAAGGAATGGCTACACCTTC.

V is TRBV10-3 and J is TRBJ2-7; a possible D gene is TRBD2 (6 bases). The CDR3 has 15 residues. V lost 3 bases and J lost 5, with 17 bases in between. CDR1 and CDR2 (germline): ENHRY, SYGVKD. This chain's CDR3 is CAISDGGPQRDEQYF. The DNA of the CDR3 is TGTGCCATCAGTGATGGGGGACCGCAGCGGGACGAGCAGTACTTC.

The chain links TRBV7-2 to TRBJ2-7; 10 bases align to TRBD2. CDR3 length equals 16 residues. V was pared by 5 bases and J by 3 bases, with 10 bases of the junction left unmatched. Per the germline V gene, CDR1 is SGHTA and CDR2 is FQGNSA. CDR3 nucleotides: TGTGCCAGCAGCCTACGCGCCGGGACTAGCGTCTACGAGCAGTACTTC. Residues: CASSLRAGTSVYEQYF.

The rearrangement links TRBV30 to TRBJ1-1; 8 bases line up with TRBD1. After removal of 4 bases from V and 2 bases from J, the junction contained 3 bases not matched to a gene. The CDR3 sequence is 13 residues long. From germline, CDR1 is GTSNPN and CDR2 SVGIG (reference sequence). CDR3 in DNA: TGTGCCTGGACAGGGGGCGATAACACTGAAGCTTTCTTT. This gives the protein CAWTGGDNTEAFF.

V and J are TRBV6-5 and TRBJ2-7; 10 bases map to TRBD2. CDR1 and CDR2 (germline): MNHEY, SVGAGI. V gave up 7 bases and J gave up 3 bases; unmatched junction bases: 6. This CDR3 region has 14 residues. This chain's CDR3 is CASNTGTSDYEQYF. The CDR3 DNA reads as TGTGCCAGCAACACCGGGACTAGCGACTACGAGCAGTACTTC.